The present T cell receptor (beta chain) was sequenced within a study of cytomegalovirus exposure and HLA in healthy donors. Study-wide points: In a later analysis, HLA-C alleles had the fewest associated TCRs, DRB1 alleles the most.

13 Jbeta primers and 60 Vbeta primers were used for the PCR. Here immunoSEQ multiplex PCR was the method, and the copy in TCRdb shows in-frame clones only, minus some. The sample holds over 150,000 clones, around 80% seen once. A note on this clone: As yet, its antigen is unknown.

The sequence was obtained from a woman aged 40 to 49 in good health and CMV-seronegative. The specimen was PBMCs.

In nucleotides, the CDR3 is TGCGCCAGCAGCTTAACCCAGGGGATTGAGACCCAGTACTTC. Translation gives CASSLTQGIETQYF. The gene calls are TRBV5-1 and TRBJ2-5; D possibly corresponds to TRBD1 (6 bases). CDR1 is SGHRS and CDR2 is YFSETQ in the germline V gene. Trimming took 2 bases from V and 5 from J, leaving 13 bases between them. The CDR3 loop spans 14 amino acids.